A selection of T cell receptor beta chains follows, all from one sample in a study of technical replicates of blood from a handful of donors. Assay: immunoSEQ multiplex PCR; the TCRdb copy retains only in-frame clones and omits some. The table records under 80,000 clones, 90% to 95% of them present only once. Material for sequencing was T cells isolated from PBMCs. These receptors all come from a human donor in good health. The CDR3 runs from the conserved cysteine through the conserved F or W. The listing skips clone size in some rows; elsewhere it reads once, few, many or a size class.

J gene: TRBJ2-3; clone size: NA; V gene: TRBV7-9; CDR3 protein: CASFRWVSSGQDTQYF
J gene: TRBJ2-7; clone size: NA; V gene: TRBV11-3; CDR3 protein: CASSFTTAYEQYF
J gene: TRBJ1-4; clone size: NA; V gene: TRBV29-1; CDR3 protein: CSVEVGADEKLFF
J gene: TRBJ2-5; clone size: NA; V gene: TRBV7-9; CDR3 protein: CASSIQGQTQYF
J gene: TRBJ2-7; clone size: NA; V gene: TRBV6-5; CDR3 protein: CASSRDSRAYEQYF
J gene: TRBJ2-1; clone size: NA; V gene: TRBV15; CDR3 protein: CATRPDQGIMGHWEQFF
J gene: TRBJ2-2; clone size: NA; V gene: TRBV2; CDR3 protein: CASARGARNGELFF
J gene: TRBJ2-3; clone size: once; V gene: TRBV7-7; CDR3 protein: CASSSGLAGEADTQYF
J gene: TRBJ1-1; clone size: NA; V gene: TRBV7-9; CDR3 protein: CASSLEGENTEAFF
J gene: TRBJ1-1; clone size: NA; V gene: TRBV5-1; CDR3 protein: CASSTTGVNTEAFF
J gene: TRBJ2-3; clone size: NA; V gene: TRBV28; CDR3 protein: CASSLGTSSTDTQYF
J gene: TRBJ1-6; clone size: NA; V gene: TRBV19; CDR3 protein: CARAFEGQPNSPLHF
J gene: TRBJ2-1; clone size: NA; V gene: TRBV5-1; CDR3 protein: CASSELAGTIYNEQFF
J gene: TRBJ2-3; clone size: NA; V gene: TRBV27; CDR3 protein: CASSFQAYGADTQYF
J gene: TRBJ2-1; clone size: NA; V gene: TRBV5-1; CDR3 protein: CASSPGTDEQFF
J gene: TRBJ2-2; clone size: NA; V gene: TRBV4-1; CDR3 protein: CASSQVGRLRGLFF
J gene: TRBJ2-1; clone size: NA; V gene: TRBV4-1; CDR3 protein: CASRATGGDEQFF
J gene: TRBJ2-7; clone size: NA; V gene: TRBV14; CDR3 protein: CASSPRGSSYEQYF
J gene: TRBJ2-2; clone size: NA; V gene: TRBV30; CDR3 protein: CAWGGLTGELFF
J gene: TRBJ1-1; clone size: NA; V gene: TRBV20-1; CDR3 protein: CSASYSFEAFF
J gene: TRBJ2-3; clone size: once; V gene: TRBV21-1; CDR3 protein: CASSKGHGSPEYF
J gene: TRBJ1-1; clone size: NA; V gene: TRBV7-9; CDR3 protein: CASSLQGLSTEAFF
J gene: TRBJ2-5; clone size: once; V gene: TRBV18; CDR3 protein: CASSATHISQETQYF
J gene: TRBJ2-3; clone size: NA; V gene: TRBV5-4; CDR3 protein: CASSGPTYEREHTDTQYF
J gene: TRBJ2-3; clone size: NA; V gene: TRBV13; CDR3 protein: CASRRGGSGDTQYF
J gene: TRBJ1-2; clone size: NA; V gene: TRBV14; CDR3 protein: CASSRVNYGYTF
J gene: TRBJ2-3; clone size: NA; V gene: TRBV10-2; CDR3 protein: CASSDSGQGPEDTQYF
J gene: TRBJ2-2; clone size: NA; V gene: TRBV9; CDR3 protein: CASSVQQGLNTGELFF
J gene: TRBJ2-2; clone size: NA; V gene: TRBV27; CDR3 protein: CASSPIAWNTGELFF
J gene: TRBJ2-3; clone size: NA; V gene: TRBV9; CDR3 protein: CASSAPGIRTDTQYF